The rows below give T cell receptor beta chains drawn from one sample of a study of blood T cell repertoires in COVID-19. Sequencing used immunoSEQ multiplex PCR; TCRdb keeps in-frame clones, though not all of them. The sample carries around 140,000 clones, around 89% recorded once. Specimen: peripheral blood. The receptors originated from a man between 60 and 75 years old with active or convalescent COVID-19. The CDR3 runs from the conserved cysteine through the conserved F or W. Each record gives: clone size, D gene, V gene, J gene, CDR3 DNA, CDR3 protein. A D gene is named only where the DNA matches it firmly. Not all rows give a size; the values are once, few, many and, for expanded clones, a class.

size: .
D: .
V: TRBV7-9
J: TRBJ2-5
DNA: TGTGCCAGCAGCTTACTGAGTGGAGAGACCCAGTACTTC
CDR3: CASSLLSGETQYF

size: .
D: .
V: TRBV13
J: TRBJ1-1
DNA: TGTGCCAGCAGCGCGGACCCCCGGGGTGGCACTGAAGCTTTCTTT
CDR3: CASSADPRGGTEAFF

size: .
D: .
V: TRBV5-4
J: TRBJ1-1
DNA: TGTGCCAGCAGCTTGAGAGGAAAGAACGCTGAAGCTTTCTTT
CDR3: CASSLRGKNAEAFF

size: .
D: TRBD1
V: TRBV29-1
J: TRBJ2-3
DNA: TGCAGCGTTGAAGATGTGGGACAGGGGGCAGGGGATACGCAGTATTTT
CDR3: CSVEDVGQGAGDTQYF

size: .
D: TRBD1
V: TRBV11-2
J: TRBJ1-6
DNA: TGTGCCAGCAGCTTAGACGGGGGTCAGGGGGTCAGCTCACCCCTCCACTTT
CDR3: CASSLDGGQGVSSPLHF

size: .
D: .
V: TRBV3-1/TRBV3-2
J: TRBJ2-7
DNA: TGTGCCAGCAGCCGGCAACTGACAGGTGAAAGAGACGAGCAGTACTTC
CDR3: CASSRQLTGERDEQYF

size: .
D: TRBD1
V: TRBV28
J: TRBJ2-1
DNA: TGTGCCATCACAGGGGCCCCTCCAAACCACAATGAGCAGTTCTTC
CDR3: CAITGAPPNHNEQFF

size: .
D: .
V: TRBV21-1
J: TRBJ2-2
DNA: TGTGCCAGCAGTCCACAGGGCCTAGGGAGGGAGCTGTTTTTT
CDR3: CASSPQGLGRELFF

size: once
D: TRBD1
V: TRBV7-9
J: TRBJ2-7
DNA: TGTGCCAGCAGCTCCGAGGGGGCCGACGAGCAGTACTTC
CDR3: CASSSEGADEQYF

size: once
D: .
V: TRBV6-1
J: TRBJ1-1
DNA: TGTGCCAGCAGTGATACAACAGGGTGGAAAACTGAAGCTTTCTTT
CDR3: CASSDTTGWKTEAFF

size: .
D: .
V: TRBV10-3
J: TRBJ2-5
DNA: TGTGCCATCCAAGAGAGCGCGACCCAAGAGACCCAGTACTTC
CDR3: CAIQESATQETQYF

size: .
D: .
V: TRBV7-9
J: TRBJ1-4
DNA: TGTGCCAGCAGCTTAGGCGGGGGTAATGAAAAACTGTTTTTT
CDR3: CASSLGGGNEKLFF

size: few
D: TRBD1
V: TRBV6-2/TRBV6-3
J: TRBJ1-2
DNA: TGTGCCAGCAGTTTGGGACAGACCCGCTATGGCTACACCTTC
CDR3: CASSLGQTRYGYTF